This T cell receptor (beta chain) derives from a study of T cells in localized non-small cell lung cancer (dated by TCRdb to about 2020). Notes on the research overall: T cell repertoires of some 240 early-stage NSCLC patients were analyzed, with tumors being compared against uninvolved tumor-adjacent lungs. The mean age of the NSCLC patients was around 67 years, with 120 to 150 men and about a hundred women. The cohort was made up of hundreds of treatment-naive NSCLC patients whose localized lung tumors had been resected.

The immunoSEQ Assay was used to sequence TCR beta CDR3 regions from DNA. In the authors' own workflow: To compute T cell density, TCR beta template counts were normalized to usable DNA, which was estimated by amplifying housekeeping genes. Using the preseqR package, richness was estimated by extrapolating to 120,000 templates for tissue samples and 400,000 templates for PBMC samples. Clonality was defined by subtracting Pielou's evenness from one. To identify tissue-enriched TCRs, differential abundance testing was run on productive amino-acid clonotypes with a minimum total count of 5 and an alpha of 0.1. The Jaccard Index and the Morisita Overlap Index were used to measure repertoire overlap between compartments. GLIPH grouped TCR beta CDR3s together with public tetramer-defined viral CDR3s, and a viral motif had to include at least three viral sequences and also show V-gene enrichment. What TCRdb holds here is the immuneACCESS table cut down to in-frame rearrangements. Part of the clones is not present; checked against another copy, under half of the missing clones reflect an unresolved V gene, and the others are unexplained. Clonal size and the V and J genes are those of that table, whereas D and trimming came from the DNA. For this sample the table gives about 74,000 clones, of which approximately 88% were detected only once. The ten largest clones add up to 1% to 1.5% of the sample.

At diagnosis, tumor, uninvolved tumor-adjacent lung and peripheral blood were collected and then preserved as a mix of FFPE and fresh-frozen material. Blood samples were analyzed as peripheral blood mononuclear cells for TCR repertoire profiling. With respect to this clone: This clone's antigen is unknown. Base qualities are not provided; no much larger clone lies one nucleotide away.

V loses 7 bases, J loses 5 bases, and the germline ends lie 21 bases apart. The CDR3 has 15 amino acids, counting the end cysteine and phenylalanine. The only DNA kept is the CDR3, 45 bases in frame from the first base. The germline V gene (reference sequence) yields LNHDA for CDR1 and SQIVND for CDR2. What the research found in general, with its limitations: Because of the exploratory design, TCR variables were selected using unadjusted p-values without false-discovery rate correction. Higher T cell density in blood was associated with longer overall survival, whereas higher clonality in adjacent lung was associated with shorter survival. Because multi-region tumor sequencing was not done, intratumor heterogeneity could not be ruled out. Uninvolved tumor-adjacent lung showed the highest T cell clonality, higher than tumor, which suggests more focused antigenic responses in the uninvolved tumor-adjacent lung. A median of roughly 60 of the top 100 tumor clones turned up in the paired uninvolved adjacent lung, and about 28 of those clones also ranked among the top 100 of that same adjacent lung.

The chain is made from TRBV19 and TRBJ2-7; a tentative D match to TRBD2 spans 6 bases. The receptor was derived from a female donor over 55 with stage I lung adenocarcinoma. The sequencing used peripheral blood, collected before any cancer treatment. CDR3 sequence: CASTPRRGSGDEQYF. The bases are TGTGCCAGTACCCCCCGACGGGGTTCGGGGGACGAGCAGTACTTC.